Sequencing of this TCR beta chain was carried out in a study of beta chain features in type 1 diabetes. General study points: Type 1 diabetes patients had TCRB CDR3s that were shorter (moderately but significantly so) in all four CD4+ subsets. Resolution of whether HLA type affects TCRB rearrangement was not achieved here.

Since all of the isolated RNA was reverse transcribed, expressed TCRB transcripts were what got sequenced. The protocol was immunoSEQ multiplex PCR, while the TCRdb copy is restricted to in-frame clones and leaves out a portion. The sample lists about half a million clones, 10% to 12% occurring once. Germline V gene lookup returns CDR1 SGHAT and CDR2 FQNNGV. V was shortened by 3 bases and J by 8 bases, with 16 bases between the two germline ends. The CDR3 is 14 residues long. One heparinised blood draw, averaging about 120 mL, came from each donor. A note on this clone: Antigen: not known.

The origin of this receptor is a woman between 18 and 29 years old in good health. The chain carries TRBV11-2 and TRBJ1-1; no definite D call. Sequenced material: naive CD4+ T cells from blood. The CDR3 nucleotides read TGTGCCAGCAGCTTTAGCCCCGGCATCACGGAAGCTTTCTTT. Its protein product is CASSFSPGITEAFF. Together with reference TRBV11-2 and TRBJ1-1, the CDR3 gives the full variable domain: EAGVAQSPRYKIIEKRQSVAFWCNPISGHATLYWYQQILGQGPKLLIQFQNNGVVDDSQLPKDRFSAERLKGVDSTLKIQPAKLEDSAVYLCASSFSPGITEAFFGQGTRLTVV.